This paragraph reports one TCR beta chain. This specimen comes from a study of blood T cell repertoires in COVID-19. Overall study context: The United States, Italy and Spain were the sources of the acute and convalescent COVID-19 samples. The cDNA or gDNA used as material had been derived from T cells, B-cell-depleted T cells, or PBMCs.

Authors' analysis steps: Amplification of reference gene primers was used by the study to estimate nucleated cell counts. The method was immunoSEQ multiplex PCR; TCRdb's version includes in-frame clones alone and lacks a portion of them. The V and J calls and clone size come from that table; D and trimming were worked out from the DNA. The data show around 71,000 clones, with approximately 89% seen just once and more than 1.5% held by the top ten. Germline loops: CDR1 MDHEN, CDR2 SYDVKM. The CDR3 extends over 13 amino acids. The ends lost 2 bases at V and 8 bases at J; junction bases unmatched: 3. The sequence came from a woman aged 60 to 75 with acute or convalescent COVID-19. J is TRBJ1-2 and V is TRBV28; 9 nucleotides match TRBD1. The source material was peripheral blood. Written as DNA, the CDR3 is TGTGCCAGCAGTTTAGGGGACAGGGTCGGCTACACCTTC. Protein: CASSLGDRVGYTF.